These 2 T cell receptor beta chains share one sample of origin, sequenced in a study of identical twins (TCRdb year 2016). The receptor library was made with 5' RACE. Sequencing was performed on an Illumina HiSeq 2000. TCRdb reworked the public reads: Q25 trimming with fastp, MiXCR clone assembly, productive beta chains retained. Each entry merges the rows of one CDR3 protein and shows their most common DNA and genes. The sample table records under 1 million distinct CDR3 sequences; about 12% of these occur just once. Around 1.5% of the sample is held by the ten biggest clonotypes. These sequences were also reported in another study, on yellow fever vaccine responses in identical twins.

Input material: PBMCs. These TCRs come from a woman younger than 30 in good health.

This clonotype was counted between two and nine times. The CDR3 DNA reads TGTGCCACCAGCAGATTCAATCAGCCCCAGCATTTT. Encoded protein: CATSRFNQPQHF. V is TRBV15 and J is TRBJ1-5, with D unclear. The germline CDR1 and CDR2 sequences are LNHNV and YYDKDF (reference sequence). The CDR3 is 12 residues long. Trimming left V 2 bases short and J 3 bases short, with 2 bases between.

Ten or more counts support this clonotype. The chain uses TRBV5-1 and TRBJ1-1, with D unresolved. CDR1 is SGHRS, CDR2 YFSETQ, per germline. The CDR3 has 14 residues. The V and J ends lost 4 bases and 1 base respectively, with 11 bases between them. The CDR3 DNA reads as TGCGCCAGCAGCGGTACAGTTAAGAACACTGAAGCTTTCTTT. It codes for CASSGTVKNTEAFF.